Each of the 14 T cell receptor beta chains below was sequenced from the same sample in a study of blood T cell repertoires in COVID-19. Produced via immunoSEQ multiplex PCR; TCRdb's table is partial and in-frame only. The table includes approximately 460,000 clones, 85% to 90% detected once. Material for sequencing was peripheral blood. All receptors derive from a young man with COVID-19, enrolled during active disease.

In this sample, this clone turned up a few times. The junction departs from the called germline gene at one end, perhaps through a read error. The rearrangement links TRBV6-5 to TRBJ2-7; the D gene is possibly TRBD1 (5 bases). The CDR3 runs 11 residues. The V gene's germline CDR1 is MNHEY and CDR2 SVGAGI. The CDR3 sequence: CASKTLGPKNF. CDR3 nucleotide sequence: TGTGCCAGCAAAACCCTGGGGCCCAAAAACTTC.

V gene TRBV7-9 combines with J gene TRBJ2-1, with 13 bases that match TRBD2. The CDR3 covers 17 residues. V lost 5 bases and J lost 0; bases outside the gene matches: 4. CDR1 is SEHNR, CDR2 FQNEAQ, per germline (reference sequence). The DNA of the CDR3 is TGTGCCAGCAGCCCGGGACTAGCGGGAAGCTCCTACAATGAGCAGTTCTTC. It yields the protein CASSPGLAGSSYNEQFF.

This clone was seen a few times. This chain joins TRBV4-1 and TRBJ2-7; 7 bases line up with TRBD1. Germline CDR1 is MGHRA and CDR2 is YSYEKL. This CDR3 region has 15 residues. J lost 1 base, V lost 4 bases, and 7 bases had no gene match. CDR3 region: CASSPRQGSSYEQYF. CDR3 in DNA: TGCGCCAGCAGCCCCCGACAGGGCTCGTCCTACGAGCAGTACTTC.

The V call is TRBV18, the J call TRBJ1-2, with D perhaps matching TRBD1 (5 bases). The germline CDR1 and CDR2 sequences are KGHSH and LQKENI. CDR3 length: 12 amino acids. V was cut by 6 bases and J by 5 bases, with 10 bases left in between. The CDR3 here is CASSGDSYGYTF. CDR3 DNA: TGTGCCAGCTCCGGAGACAGTTATGGCTACACCTTC.

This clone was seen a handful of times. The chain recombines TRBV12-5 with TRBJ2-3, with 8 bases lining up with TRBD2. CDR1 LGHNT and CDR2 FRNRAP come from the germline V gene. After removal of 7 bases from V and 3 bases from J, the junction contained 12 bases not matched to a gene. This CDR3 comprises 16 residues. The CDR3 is CASVLIAGTGTDTQYF. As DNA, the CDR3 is TGTGCTAGTGTCCTCATAGCGGGGACGGGGACAGATACGCAGTATTTT. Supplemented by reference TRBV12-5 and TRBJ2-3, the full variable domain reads DARVTQTPRHKVTEMGQEVTMRCQPILGHNTVFWYRQTMMQGLELLAYFRNRAPLDDSGMPKDRFSAEMPDATLATLKIQPSEPRDSAVYFCASVLIAGTGTDTQYFGPGTRLTVL.

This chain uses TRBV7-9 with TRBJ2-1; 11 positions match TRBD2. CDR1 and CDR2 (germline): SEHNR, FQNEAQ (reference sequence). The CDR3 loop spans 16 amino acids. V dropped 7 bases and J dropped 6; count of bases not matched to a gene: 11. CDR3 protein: CASTIAGGRFRNEQFF. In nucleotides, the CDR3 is TGTGCCAGCACCATAGCGGGGGGGCGATTCCGCAATGAGCAGTTCTTC.

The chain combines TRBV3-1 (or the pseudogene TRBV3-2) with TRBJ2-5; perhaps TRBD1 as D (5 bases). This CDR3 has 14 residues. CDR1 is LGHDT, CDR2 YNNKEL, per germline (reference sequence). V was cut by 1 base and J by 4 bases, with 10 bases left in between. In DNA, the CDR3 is TGTGCCAGCAGCCAAGTGTCCAGGGTAGAGACCCAGTACTTC. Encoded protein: CASSQVSRVETQYF.

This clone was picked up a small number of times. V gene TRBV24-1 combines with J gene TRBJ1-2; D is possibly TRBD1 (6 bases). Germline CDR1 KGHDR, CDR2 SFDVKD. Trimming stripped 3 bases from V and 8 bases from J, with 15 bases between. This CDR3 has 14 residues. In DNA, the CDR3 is TGTGCCACCAGTGATGGAGGACAGACGGAAGGCTACACCTTC. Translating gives CATSDGGQTEGYTF.

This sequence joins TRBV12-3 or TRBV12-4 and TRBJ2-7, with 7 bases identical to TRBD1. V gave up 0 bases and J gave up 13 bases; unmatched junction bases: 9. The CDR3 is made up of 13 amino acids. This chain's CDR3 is CASSLAAGTASYF. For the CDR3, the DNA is TGTGCCAGCAGTTTAGCGGCCGGGACAGCGAGTTACTTC.

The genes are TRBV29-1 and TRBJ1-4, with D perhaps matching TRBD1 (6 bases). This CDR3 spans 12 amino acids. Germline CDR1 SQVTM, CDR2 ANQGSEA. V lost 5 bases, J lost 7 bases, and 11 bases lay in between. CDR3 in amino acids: CSVYLGGEKLFF. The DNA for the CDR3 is TGCAGCGTTTATCTAGGGGGTGAAAAACTGTTTTTT. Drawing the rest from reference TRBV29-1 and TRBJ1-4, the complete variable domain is SAVISQKPSRDICQRGTSLTIQCQVDSQVTMMFWYRQQPGQSLTLIATANQGSEATYESGFVIDKFPISRPNLTFSTLTVSNMSPEDSSIYLCSVYLGGEKLFFGSGTQLSVL.

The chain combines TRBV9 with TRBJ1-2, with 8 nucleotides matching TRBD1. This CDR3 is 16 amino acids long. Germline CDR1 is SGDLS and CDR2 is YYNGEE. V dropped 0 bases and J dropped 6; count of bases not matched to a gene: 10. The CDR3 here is CASSVGGGWTGNGYTF. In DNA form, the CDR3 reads TGTGCCAGCAGCGTAGGAGGGGGGTGGACAGGGAATGGCTACACCTTC.

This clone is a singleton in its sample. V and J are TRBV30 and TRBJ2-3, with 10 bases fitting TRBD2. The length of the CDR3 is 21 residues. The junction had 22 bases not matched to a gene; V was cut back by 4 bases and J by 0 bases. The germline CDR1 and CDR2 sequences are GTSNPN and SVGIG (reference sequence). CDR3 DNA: TGTGCCTGGAATCCCCCGGACCGAGCGGGGACTAGCGCAAAGAGCACAGATACGCAGTATTTT. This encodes CAWNPPDRAGTSAKSTDTQYF.

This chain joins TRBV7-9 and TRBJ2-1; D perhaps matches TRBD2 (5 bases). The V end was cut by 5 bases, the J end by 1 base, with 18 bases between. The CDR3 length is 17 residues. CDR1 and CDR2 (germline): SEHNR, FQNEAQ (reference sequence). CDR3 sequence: CASSPVRLAPSYNEQFF. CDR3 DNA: TGTGCCAGCAGCCCCGTTCGGCTAGCACCATCCTACAATGAGCAGTTCTTC.

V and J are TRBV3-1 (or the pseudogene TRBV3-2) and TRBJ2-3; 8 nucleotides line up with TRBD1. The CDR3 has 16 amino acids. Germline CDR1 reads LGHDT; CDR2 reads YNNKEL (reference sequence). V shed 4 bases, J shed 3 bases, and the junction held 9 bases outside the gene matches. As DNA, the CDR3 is TGTGCCAGCAGCCTTCGGACAGGGTGGAGGACAGATACGCAGTATTTT. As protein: CASSLRTGWRTDTQYF.